This T cell receptor (beta chain) is drawn from a study of identical twins. Findings of the study overall: Less excess twin sharing appeared in beta out-of-frame sequences.

Remarks on this clonotype: Its antigen is not known.

With 5 bases clipped from V and 6 bases from J, the junction kept 6 bases outside the gene matches. CDR1 and CDR2 (germline): MNHEY, SMNVEV (reference sequence). The length of the CDR3 is 15 residues. Each CDR3 protein is one row after TCRdb ran MiXCR on the 5' RACE reads. This sample has hundreds of thousands of distinct CDR3 sequences, with 8.6% found just once. These data are also associated with another study on yellow fever vaccine responses in identical twins. As that study records: Reportedly, twins' vaccine T cell responses looked partly convergent and partly personalized.

This receptor was obtained from a woman aged 18 to 35 in good health. This chain links TRBV27 with TRBJ1-5, with 11 positions matching TRBD1. The sample comprised PBMCs. CDR3 protein: CASSPSGTGGQPQHF. The CDR3, as DNA: TGTGCCAGCAGTCCCTCCGGGACAGGGGGTCAGCCCCAGCATTTT.